These 6 T cell receptor beta chains were sequenced from one sample in a study of T cell changes during pregnancy in multiple sclerosis. Produced via immunoSEQ multiplex PCR; TCRdb's table is partial and in-frame only. The sample holds more than 2,000 clones; around 80% are singletons and the top ten take around 38%. The sequencing input was CD4+ T cells from PBMCs (not recorded whether the cells were cultured). These receptors were obtained from a female patient with multiple sclerosis, enrolled in a pregnancy study. Some clones in this sample may be carry-over from other donors' samples.

The chain joins TRBV18 to TRBJ2-2; 7 bases fit TRBD1. Germline trimming cut 5 bases from V and 0 bases from J; bases unmatched to any gene: 6. The CDR3 spans 16 residues. CDR1 KGHSH and CDR2 LQKENI come from the germline V gene. The CDR3, as DNA: TGTGCCAGCTCAACACGGGACAGCGCGAACACCGGGGAGCTGTTTTTT. Translation: CASSTRDSANTGELFF.

The chain links TRBV20-1 to TRBJ2-1; D uncertain. CDR1 and CDR2 (germline): DFQATT, SNEGSKA (reference sequence). The V end lost 6 bases, the J end lost 6 bases, and 6 bases lay between the germline ends. CDR3 length: 10 amino acids. CDR3 loop: CSAFPNEQFF. CDR3 DNA sequence: TGCAGTGCCTTCCCCAATGAGCAGTTCTTC.

The rearrangement joins TRBV7-2 to TRBJ2-2, with 8 bases matching TRBD2. This CDR3 is built from 18 residues. The J segment lost 3 bases and the V segment lost 5 bases, leaving 14 bases of the junction unmatched. Germline V gene data show CDR1 as SGHTA and CDR2 as FQGNSA. CDR3 sequence (DNA): TGTGCCAGCAGCACAAGGACTAGCCCCCAGACTTACACCGGGGAGCTGTTTTTT. The encoded protein is CASSTRTSPQTYTGELFF.

The chain employs TRBV6-5 and TRBJ2-3; D may be TRBD1 (5 bases). The V gene lost 4 bases and the J gene lost 3 bases, with 14 bases spanning the gap. CDR1 is MNHEY and CDR2 is SVGAGI in the germline V gene. The CDR3 sequence is 15 residues long. The CDR3 here is CASSLGWGGTDTQYF. In DNA, the CDR3 is TGTGCCAGCAGTTTAGGATGGGGCGGAACAGATACGCAGTATTTT.

The table lists this clone with a count of one. V usage is TRBV5-6 and J usage is TRBJ1-5, with TRBD1 as a possible D gene (6 bases). CDR3 length equals 15 residues. Trimming stripped 4 bases from V and 5 bases from J, with 16 bases between. The V gene's germline CDR1 is SGHDT and CDR2 YYEEEE. The CDR3: CASSSSGQIYQPQHF. The DNA of the CDR3 is TGTGCCAGCAGCAGCTCAGGACAGATTTATCAGCCCCAGCATTTT.

The chain has TRBV5-1 and TRBJ2-1, with 7 bases that match TRBD1. The CDR3 loop spans 15 amino acids. With 4 bases clipped from V and 7 bases from J, the junction kept 11 bases outside the gene matches. The germline gives CDR1 SGHRS, CDR2 YFSETQ. CDR3 nucleotide sequence: TGCGCCAGCAGCATTCAGGGGGATCGGATGAATGAGCAGTTCTTC. It codes for CASSIQGDRMNEQFF.